The 20 T cell receptor beta chains reported below all come from one sample, sequenced in a study of T cell clusters in autoimmune cytopenias. One tube held mixed TRB-A and TRB-B primer pools for touch-down PCR. From the multiplex PCR reads, TCRdb lists one entry per CDR3 protein and no DNA. This sample contains 10,000 to 11,000 distinct CDR3 sequences. TRB amplification used approximately 250 ng of peripheral blood genomic DNA. Separately, the same data were catalogued under a study of T cell repertoires in aging, cancer and after chemotherapy.

Sequencing used peripheral blood. These receptors all stem from a human donor in good health.

In terms of frequency, this clonotype is medium-sized. The rearrangement uses TRBV27 and TRBJ2-3. The CDR3 sequence is 14 residues long. Germline CDR1 and CDR2: MNHEY and SMNVEV (reference sequence). The CDR3 spells CASSFAYSTDTQYF.

Measured by frequency, this clonotype is medium-sized. The V and J genes are TRBV6-1 and TRBJ2-5; as DNA is missing, the TRBD1 call by TCRdb cannot be tested. This CDR3 comprises 16 residues. Germline CDR1 reads MNHNS; CDR2 reads SASEGT. The CDR3 reads CASSEVEGAGQETQYF.

This CDR3 reads CASSVERKRSYNEQFF. The chain joins TRBV10-1 to TRBJ2-1. The germline V gene encodes CDR1 WNHNN and CDR2 SYGVQD (reference sequence). This CDR3 region has 16 residues.

The chain combines TRBV5-1 with TRBJ1-1; checking the TCRdb D call of TRBD1 is not possible without DNA. CDR3 size: 13 residues. The germline CDR1 and CDR2 sequences are SGHRS and YFSETQ. CDR3 sequence: CASSLVGDTEAFF.

The chain combines TRBV4-2 with TRBJ2-2; TCRdb proposes TRBD2, but this gene call is untestable without DNA. Per germline, CDR1 LGHNA and CDR2 YNFKEQ. The CDR3 is 18 amino acids. CDR3 amino acids: CASSQDSLAETNTGELFF.

Its frequency marks this clonotype as medium-sized. V usage is TRBV20-1 and J usage is TRBJ1-6. CDR3 length equals 11 residues. Germline CDR1 and CDR2: DFQATT and SNEGSKA (reference sequence). CDR3 region: CSASEGNPLHF.

This clonotype is called medium-sized (0.01 to 0.1%) based on its frequency. The chain uses TRBV6-5 and TRBJ2-5; TCRdb returns TRBD1, unconfirmable since there is no DNA. Germline CDR1 reads MNHEY; CDR2 reads SVGAGI. CDR3 length: 16 amino acids. CDR3 region: CASTTLPGPGGETQYF.

V usage is TRBV5-5 and J usage is TRBJ2-5. Germline values: CDR1 SGHKS, CDR2 YYEKEE (reference sequence). The CDR3 has 13 residues. The CDR3 region is CASSIGHQETQYF.

This clonotype is medium-sized by frequency. The rearrangement joins TRBV7-3 to TRBJ2-1; without DNA, the TCRdb call of TRBD1 cannot be checked. The germline V gene encodes CDR1 SGHTA and CDR2 FQGTGA. The length of the CDR3 is 15 residues. The CDR3 is CASSYSGTGVHEQFF.

This clonotype shows up as medium-sized by frequency. This sequence joins TRBV6-5 and TRBJ1-2; TCRdb outputs TRBD1, but without DNA this stays unchecked. CDR1 MNHEY and CDR2 SVGAGI come from the germline V gene. The CDR3 consists of 15 residues. The CDR3 protein is CASSYSIGGRTTYTF.

V gene TRBV7-9 combines with J gene TRBJ2-3; TCRdb calls TRBD1, which cannot be checked without DNA. The V gene's germline CDR1 is SEHNR and CDR2 FQNEAQ (reference sequence). The CDR3 totals 15 residues. CDR3 region: CASSLAERGGDTQYF.

The chain is built from TRBV12-3 or TRBV12-4 and TRBJ2-5; checking the TCRdb D call of TRBD2 is not possible without DNA. The CDR3 sequence is 16 residues long. This CDR3 is CASTTGTSGRQETQYF.

This clonotype is classed as medium-sized by frequency. The rearrangement joins TRBV30 to TRBJ1-6. CDR1 GTSNPN and CDR2 SVGIG come from the germline V gene (reference sequence). The CDR3 length is 14 residues. This CDR3 is CAWSVQGLGSPLHF.

The rearrangement links TRBV20-1 to TRBJ2-3; absent DNA, TCRdb's TRBD2 call cannot be checked. The CDR3 sequence is 17 residues long. CDR1 DFQATT and CDR2 SNEGSKA come from the germline V gene (reference sequence). CDR3 protein: CSATSGTSGGGLDTQYF.

Here the CDR3 reads CAISPDSNQPQHF. This chain connects TRBV10-3 to TRBJ1-5; the D call from TCRdb, TRBD1, cannot be confirmed without DNA. There are 13 residues in the CDR3. In germline, CDR1 is ENHRY, CDR2 SYGVKD.

The chain has TRBV12-3 or TRBV12-4 and TRBJ2-3; TCRdb's D gene call, TRBD1, goes unchecked for lack of DNA. This CDR3 is built from 14 residues. The CDR3 region is CASRPQGSTDTQYF.

This chain joins TRBV15 and TRBJ1-5; TCRdb's D call of TRBD1 is untestable without DNA. The CDR3 covers 13 residues. CDR1 and CDR2 (germline): LNHNV, YYDKDF (reference sequence). The CDR3 here is CATSMGGMWPQHF.

This clonotype is medium-sized by frequency. The CDR3 protein is CASSYPVGNSPLHF. V gene TRBV6-6 combines with J gene TRBJ1-6; there is no DNA to check the TCRdb D call of TRBD1. CDR3 size: 14 residues. Germline V CDR1 and CDR2: MNHNY, SVGAGI (reference sequence).

The chain links TRBV6-5 to TRBJ1-5; lacking DNA, the TRBD1 call made by TCRdb goes unchecked. This CDR3 contains 15 residues. Per the germline V gene, CDR1 is MNHEY and CDR2 is SVGAGI. Here the CDR3 reads CASRNRANSNQPQHF.

This chain joins TRBV24-1 and TRBJ2-1. The CDR3 has 17 amino acids. The germline V gene encodes CDR1 KGHDR and CDR2 SFDVKD. The CDR3 sequence: CATSDFSGGRSYNEQFF.